This TCR beta chain was recovered during a study of T cells after yellow fever vaccination. TCRdb passed the 5' RACE reads through MiXCR, listing each CDR3 protein once. The table has some 550,000 distinct CDR3 sequences, approximately 21% seen once. This clonotype was detected once. V lost 5 bases and J lost 1; bases outside the gene matches: 6. This CDR3 contains 15 residues. Here the sequenced sample was PBMCs, taken 15 days after the yellow fever booster vaccination. The gene calls are TRBV12-3 or TRBV12-4 and TRBJ1-1, with TRBD1 matching 8 bases. The TCR comes from a man aged 30-40 years who received the YFV17D yellow fever vaccine. CDR3 in amino acids: CASSLGQAGNTEAFF. As DNA, the CDR3 is TGTGCCAGCAGTCTGGGACAGGCGGGGAACACTGAAGCTTTCTTT.